This T cell receptor (beta chain) appears in the sequencing data of a study of cytomegalovirus exposure and HLA in healthy donors. Study context: Both the approximately 120 validation repertoires and the 500 to 700 first-cohort repertoires used the same platform, as reported by a later analysis.

A remark on this clone: Its specificity is unknown.

General observations from the study: The listing of 150 or so TCR beta chains classed them as cytomegalovirus-associated. In vitro confirmation showed a few CMV-associated chains to be CMV antigen specific.

TCRdb's table, derived via immunoSEQ multiplex PCR, lists solely in-frame clones and lacks some. The sample holds over 90,000 clones, about 95% seen once. The germline V gene has CDR1 SNHLY and CDR2 FYNNEI. V was clipped by 9 bases and J by 6 bases; unmatched bases: 9. The CDR3 is made up of 13 amino acids. The TCR was taken from a woman aged 18-30 years in good health and CMV-seronegative. What was sequenced was PBMCs. The rearrangement joins TRBV2 to TRBJ1-1, with TRBD1 identical over 8 bases. The CDR3 nucleotides are TGTGCCAGTAAACAGGGGGGAGGCGCTGAAGCTTTCTTT. Protein product: CASKQGGGAEAFF.